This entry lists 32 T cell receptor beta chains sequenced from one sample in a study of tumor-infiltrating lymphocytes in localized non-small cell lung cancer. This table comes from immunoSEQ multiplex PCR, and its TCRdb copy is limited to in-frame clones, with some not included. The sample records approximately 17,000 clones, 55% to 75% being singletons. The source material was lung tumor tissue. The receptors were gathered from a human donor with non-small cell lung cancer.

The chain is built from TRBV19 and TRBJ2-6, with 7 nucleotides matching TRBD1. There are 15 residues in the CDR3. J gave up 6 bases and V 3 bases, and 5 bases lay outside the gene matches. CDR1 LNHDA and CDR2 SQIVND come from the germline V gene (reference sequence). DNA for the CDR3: TGTGCCAGTAGTATCCCGGGACAGTCGGCCAACGTCCTGACTTTC. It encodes CASSIPGQSANVLTF.

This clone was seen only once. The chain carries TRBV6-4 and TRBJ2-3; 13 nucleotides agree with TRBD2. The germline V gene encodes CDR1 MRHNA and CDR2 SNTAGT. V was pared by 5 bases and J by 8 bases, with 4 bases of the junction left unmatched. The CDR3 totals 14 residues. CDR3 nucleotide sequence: TGTGCCAGCAGTACTAGCGGGGGGGCGGCTACGCAGTATTTT. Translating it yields CASSTSGGAATQYF.

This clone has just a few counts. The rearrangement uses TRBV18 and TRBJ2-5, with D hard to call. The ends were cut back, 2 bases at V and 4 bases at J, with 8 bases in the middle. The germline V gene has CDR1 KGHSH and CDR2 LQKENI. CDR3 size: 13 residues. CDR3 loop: CASSPGRRETQYF. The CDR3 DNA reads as TGTGCCAGCTCACCAGGGCGGAGAGAGACCCAGTACTTC.

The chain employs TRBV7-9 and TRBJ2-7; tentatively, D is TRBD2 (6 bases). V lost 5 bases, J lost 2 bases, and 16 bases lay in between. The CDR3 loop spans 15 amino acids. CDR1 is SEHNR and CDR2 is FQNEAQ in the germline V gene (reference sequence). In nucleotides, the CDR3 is TGTGCCAGCAGCGTTAGCGGCACACTACCCTACGAGCAGTACTTC. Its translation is CASSVSGTLPYEQYF.

The CDR3: CASSYSRLSYGYTF. DNA of the CDR3: TGTGCCAGCAGTTACTCAAGACTGAGCTATGGCTACACCTTC. The chain uses TRBV6-5 and TRBJ1-2, with no clear D. CDR3 length equals 14 residues. Trimming took off 0 bases at V and 4 bases at J, with 9 bases between the two ends. Germline CDR1 reads MNHEY; CDR2 reads SVGAGI.

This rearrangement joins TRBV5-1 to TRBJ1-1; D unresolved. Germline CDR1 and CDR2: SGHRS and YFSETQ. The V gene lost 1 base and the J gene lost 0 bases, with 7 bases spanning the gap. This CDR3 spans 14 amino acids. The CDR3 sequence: CASSLLGMNTEAFF. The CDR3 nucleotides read TGCGCCAGCAGCTTGTTAGGCATGAACACTGAAGCTTTCTTT.

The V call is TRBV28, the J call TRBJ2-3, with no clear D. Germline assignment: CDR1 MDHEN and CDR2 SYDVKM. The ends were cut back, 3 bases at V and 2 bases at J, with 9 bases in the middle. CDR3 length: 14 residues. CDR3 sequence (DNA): TGTGCCAGCAGTTTTTGGGCAGACACAGATACGCAGTATTTT. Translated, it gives CASSFWADTDTQYF.

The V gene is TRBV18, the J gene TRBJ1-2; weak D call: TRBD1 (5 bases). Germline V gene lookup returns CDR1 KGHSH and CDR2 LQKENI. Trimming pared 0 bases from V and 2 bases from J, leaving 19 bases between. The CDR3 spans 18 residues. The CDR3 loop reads CASSPPVSIVSGNYGYTF. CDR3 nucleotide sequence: TGTGCCAGCTCACCACCTGTATCTATCGTATCAGGGAACTATGGCTACACCTTC. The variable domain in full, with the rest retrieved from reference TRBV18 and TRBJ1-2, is NAGVMQNPRHLVRRRGQEARLRCSPMKGHSHVYWYRQLPEEGLKFMVYLQKENIIDESGMPKERFSAEFPKEGPSILRIQQVVRGDSAAYFCASSPPVSIVSGNYGYTFGSGTRLTVV.

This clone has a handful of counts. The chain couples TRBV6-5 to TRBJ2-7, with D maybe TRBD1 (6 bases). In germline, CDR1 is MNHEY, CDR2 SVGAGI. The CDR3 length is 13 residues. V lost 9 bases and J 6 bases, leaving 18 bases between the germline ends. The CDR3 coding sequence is TGTGCCAGTACTCCTCGCTCAGGGGCCGAGCAGTACTTC. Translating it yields CASTPRSGAEQYF.

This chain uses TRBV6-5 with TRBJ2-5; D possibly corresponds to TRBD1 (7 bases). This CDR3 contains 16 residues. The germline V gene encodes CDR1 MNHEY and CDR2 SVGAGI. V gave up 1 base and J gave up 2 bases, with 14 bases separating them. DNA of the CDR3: TGTGCCAGCAGTTACTGGCACGCGGGACAGCAAGAGACCCAGTACTTC. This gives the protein CASSYWHAGQQETQYF.

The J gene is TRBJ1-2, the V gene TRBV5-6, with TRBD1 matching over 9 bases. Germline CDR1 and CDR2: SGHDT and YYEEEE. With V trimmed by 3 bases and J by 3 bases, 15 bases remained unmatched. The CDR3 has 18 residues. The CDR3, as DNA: TGTGCCAGCAGCTGGGGACAGGGTGAAAAGGCGGGTTACTATGGCTACACCTTC. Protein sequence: CASSWGQGEKAGYYGYTF.

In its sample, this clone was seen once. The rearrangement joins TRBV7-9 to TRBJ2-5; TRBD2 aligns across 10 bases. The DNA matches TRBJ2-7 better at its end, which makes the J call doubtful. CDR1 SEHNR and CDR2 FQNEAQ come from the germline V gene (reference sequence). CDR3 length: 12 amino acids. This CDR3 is CASSWTSGEQYF. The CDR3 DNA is TGTGCCAGCAGTTGGACTAGCGGCGAGCAGTACTTC.

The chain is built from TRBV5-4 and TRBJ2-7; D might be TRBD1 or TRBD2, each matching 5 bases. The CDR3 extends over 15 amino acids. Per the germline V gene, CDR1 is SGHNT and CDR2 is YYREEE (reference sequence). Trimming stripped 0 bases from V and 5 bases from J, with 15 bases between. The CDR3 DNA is TGTGCCAGCAGCTTGGCCAGAGGGGCCGGCCACGAGCAGTACTTC. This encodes CASSLARGAGHEQYF.

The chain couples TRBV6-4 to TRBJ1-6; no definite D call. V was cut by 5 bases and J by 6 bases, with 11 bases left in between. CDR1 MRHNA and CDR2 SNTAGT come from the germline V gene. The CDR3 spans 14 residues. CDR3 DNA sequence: TGTGCCAGCAGTTTAACTCCGGGTAATTCACCCCTCCACTTT. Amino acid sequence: CASSLTPGNSPLHF.

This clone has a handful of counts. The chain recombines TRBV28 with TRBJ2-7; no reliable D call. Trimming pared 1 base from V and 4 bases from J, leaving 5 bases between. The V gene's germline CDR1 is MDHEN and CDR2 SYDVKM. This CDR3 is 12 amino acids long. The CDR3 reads CASSLSSYEQYF. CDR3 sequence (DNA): TGTGCCAGCAGTTTATCCAGTTACGAGCAGTACTTC.

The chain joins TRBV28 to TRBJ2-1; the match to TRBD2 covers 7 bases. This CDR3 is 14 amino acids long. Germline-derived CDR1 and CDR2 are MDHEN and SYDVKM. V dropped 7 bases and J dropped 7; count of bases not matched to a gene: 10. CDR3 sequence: CASTSGLGGNEQFF. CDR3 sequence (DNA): TGTGCCAGCACCTCCGGACTAGGTGGAAATGAGCAGTTCTTC.

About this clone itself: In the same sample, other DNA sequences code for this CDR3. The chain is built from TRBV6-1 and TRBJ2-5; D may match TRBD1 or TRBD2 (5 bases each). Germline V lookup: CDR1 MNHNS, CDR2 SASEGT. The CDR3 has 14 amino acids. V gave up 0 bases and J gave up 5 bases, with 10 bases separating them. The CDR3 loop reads CASSEAQGEETQYF. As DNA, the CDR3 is TGTGCCAGCAGTGAAGCGCAAGGGGAGGAGACCCAGTACTTC.

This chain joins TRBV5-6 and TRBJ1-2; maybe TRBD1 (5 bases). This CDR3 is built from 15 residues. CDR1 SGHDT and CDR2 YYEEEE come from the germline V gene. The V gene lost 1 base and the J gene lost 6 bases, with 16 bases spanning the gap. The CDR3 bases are TGTGCCAGCAGCTTGTTCGGAACGGGAGGGGATGGCTACACCTTC. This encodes CASSLFGTGGDGYTF. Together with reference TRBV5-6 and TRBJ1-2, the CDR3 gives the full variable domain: DAGVTQSPTHLIKTRGQQVTLRCSPKSGHDTVSWYQQALGQGPQFIFQYYEEEERQRGNFPDRFSGHQFPNYSSELNVNALLLGDSALYLCASSLFGTGGDGYTFGSGTRLTVV.

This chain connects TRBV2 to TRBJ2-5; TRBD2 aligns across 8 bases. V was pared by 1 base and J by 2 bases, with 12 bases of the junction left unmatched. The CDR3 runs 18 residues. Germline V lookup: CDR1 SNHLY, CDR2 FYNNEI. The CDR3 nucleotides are TGTGCCAGCAGTGAAGGATGGTCGATAGCGGGGTCACAAGAGACCCAGTACTTC. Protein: CASSEGWSIAGSQETQYF.

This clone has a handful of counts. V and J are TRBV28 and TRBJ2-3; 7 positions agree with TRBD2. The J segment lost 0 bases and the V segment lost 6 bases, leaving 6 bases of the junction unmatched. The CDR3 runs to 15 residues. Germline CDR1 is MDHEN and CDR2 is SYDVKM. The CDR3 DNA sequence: TGTGCCAGCAGCCTGCTAGCGGATAGCACAGATACGCAGTATTTT. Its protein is CASSLLADSTDTQYF.

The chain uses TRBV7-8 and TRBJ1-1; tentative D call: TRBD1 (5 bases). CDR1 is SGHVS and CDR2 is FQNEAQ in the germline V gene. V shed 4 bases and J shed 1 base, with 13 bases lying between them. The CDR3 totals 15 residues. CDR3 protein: CASSSGPFKNTEAFF. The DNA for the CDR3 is TGTGCCAGCAGCTCAGGGCCATTCAAGAACACTGAAGCTTTCTTT.

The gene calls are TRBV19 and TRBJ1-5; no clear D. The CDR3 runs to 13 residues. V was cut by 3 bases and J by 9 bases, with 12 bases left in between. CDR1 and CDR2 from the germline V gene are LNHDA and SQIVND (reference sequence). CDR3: CASSIQFARPQHF. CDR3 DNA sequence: TGTGCCAGTAGTATCCAGTTTGCAAGGCCCCAGCATTTT.

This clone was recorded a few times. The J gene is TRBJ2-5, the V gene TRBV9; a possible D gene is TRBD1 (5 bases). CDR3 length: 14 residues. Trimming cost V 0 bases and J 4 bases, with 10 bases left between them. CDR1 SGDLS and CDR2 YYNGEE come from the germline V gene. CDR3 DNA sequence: TGTGCCAGCAGCGTAGAGGGTGGGGCAGAGACCCAGTACTTC. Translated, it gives CASSVEGGAETQYF.

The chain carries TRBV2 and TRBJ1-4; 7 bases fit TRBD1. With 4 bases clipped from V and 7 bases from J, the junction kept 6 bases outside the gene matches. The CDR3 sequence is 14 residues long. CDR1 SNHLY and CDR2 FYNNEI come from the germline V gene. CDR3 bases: TGTGCCAGCAGTGGATTTGACAGGGCTGAAAAACTGTTTTTT. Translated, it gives CASSGFDRAEKLFF.

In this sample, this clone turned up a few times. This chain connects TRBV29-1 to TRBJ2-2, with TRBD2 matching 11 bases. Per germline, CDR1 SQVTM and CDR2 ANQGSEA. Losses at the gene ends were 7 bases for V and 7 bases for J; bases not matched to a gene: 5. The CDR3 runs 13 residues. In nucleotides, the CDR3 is TGCAGCGCCACTAGCGGGAGTGGCGGGGAGCTGTTTTTT. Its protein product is CSATSGSGGELFF.

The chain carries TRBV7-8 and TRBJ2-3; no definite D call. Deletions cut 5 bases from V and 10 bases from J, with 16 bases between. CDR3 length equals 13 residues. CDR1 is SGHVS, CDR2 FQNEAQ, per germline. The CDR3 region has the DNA TGTGCCAGCAGCCTGACGTCCGGCAGGTCGCAGTATTTT. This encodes CASSLTSGRSQYF.

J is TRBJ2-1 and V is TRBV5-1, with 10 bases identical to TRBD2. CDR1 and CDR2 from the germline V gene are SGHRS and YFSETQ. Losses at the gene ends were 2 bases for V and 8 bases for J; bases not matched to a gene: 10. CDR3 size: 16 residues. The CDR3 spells CASSFGSGGPEDEQFF. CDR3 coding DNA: TGCGCCAGCAGCTTCGGTAGCGGGGGGCCCGAAGATGAGCAGTTCTTC.

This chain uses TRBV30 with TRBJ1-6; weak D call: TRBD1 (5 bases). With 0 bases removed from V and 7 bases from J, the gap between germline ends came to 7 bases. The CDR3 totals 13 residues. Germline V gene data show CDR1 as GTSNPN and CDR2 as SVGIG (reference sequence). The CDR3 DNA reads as TGTGCCTGGAGTGTGGGGACCAATTCACCCCTCCACTTT. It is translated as CAWSVGTNSPLHF. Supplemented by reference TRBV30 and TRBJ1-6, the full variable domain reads SQTIHQWPATLVQPVGSPLSLECTVEGTSNPNLYWYRQAAGRGLQLLFYSVGIGQISSEVPQNLSASRPQDRQFILSSKKLLLSDSGFYLCAWSVGTNSPLHFGNGTRLTVT.

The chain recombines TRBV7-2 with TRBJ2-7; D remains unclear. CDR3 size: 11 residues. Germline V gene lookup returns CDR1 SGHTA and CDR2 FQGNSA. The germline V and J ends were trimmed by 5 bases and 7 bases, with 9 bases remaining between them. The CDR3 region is CASSGREEQYF. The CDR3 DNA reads TGTGCCAGCAGCGGAAGGGAAGAGCAGTACTTC.

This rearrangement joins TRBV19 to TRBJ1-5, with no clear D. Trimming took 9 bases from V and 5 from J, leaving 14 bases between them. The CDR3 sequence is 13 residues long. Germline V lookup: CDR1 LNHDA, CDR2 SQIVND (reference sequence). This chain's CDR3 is CASSAEADQPQHF. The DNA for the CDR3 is TGTGCCAGCAGTGCGGAGGCGGATCAGCCCCAGCATTTT.

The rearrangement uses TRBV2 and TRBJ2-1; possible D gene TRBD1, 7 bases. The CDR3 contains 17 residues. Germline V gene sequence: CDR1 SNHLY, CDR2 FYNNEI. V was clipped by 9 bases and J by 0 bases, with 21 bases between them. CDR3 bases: TGTGCCAGAACAGATGGGGGGACAGAAAGCTCCTACAATGAGCAGTTCTTC. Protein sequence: CARTDGGTESSYNEQFF.

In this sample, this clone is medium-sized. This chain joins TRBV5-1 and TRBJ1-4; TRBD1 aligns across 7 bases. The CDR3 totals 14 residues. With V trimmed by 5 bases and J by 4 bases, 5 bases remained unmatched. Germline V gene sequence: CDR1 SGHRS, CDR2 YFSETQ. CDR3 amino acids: CASREGAVNEKLFF. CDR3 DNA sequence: TGCGCCAGCAGAGAGGGGGCAGTTAATGAAAAACTGTTTTTT.